This TCR beta chain comes out of a study of regulatory T cells in long-lasting Graves disease. The CDR3 spans 12 residues. Germline V gene sequence: CDR1 LGHDT, CDR2 YNNKEL (reference sequence). For TCR beta, libraries came from iRepertoire HTBI primers and Arm-PCR of CDR3 regions. In the study's own analysis: Samples revealed approximately 60 TRBV and about 15 TRBJ segments. One entry per CDR3 protein, called by TCRdb with MiXCR from the multiplex PCR reads. The V and J calls reflect TCRdb's pipeline rather than the authors' work. The table has 560,000 or so distinct CDR3 sequences, more than 15% seen once. Study-wide results and caveats: Persistent patients had more shared public clonotypes (under 3,000) than new patients (about 870).

As concerns this clonotype: Its antigen is unknown. An end of the junction does not agree with germline; a read error may underlie this.

Regarding time point: newly diagnosed GD, antithyroid drugs for less than 3 months. From RNA extracted from PBMCs, the TCR library was made. This same sample was also part of a study on T cells in Graves' hyperthyroidism and ophthalmopathy.

This receptor was identified in a man aged 18-30 years with Graves disease. This specimen was peripheral blood mononuclear cells (PBMCs), taken at new diagnosis, from a patient treated with antithyroid drugs. The chain employs TRBV3-1 and TRBJ2-7; maybe TRBD2 (5 bases). The CDR3, as DNA: TGTGCCCGCAGCCAAACTCCGCGGGTCTTCTACTTC. Translated, it gives CARSQTPRVFYF.